This TCR beta chain was found in a study of cytomegalovirus exposure and HLA in healthy donors. The CDR3 has 15 residues. V lost 4 bases to trimming and J lost 10 bases; unmatched junction nucleotides: 10. Germline V gives CDR1 MNHNS, CDR2 SASEGT. Amplification used 60 Vbeta primers and 13 Jbeta primers. Data came from immunoSEQ multiplex PCR; TCRdb stores just in-frame clones and leaves some out. The sample lists fewer than 140,000 clones, roughly four fifths occurring once. The clonotype was recovered from a man aged 45-65 years in good health and CMV-seronegative. The chain carries TRBV6-1 and TRBJ1-6; 7 nucleotides agree with TRBD1. Sequenced material: PBMCs. In DNA, the CDR3 is TGTGCCAGCAGTGGGGACAGCTCAGCAGGATCACCCCTCCACTTT. Translation: CASSGDSSAGSPLHF.